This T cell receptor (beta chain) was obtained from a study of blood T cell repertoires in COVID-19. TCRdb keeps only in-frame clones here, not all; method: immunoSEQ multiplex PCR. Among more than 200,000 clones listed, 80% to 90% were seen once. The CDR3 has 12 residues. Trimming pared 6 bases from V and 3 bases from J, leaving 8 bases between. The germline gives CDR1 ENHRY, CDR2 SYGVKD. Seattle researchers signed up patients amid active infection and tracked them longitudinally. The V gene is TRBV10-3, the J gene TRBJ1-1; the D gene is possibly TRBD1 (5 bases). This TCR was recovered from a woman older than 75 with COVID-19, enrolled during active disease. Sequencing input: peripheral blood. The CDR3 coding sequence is TGTGCCATCAGGACCAGGGACACTGAAGCTTTCTTT. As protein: CAIRTRDTEAFF.